This paragraph covers one T cell receptor beta chain sequence. No antigen is known for it. This specimen comes from a study of regulatory T cells in long-lasting Graves disease. Study information: Patients met the persistent Graves' disease definition after over 5 years of antithyroid drugs with positive TSH receptor antibodies. General study findings and limits: Small numbers of samples may have cut accuracy.

Libraries of TCR beta came from iRepertoire HTBI primers plus Arm-PCR of CDR3 regions. Study processing details: Across the samples, identification revealed about 62 TRBV and 13 to 15 TRBJ segments. TCRdb re-called the multiplex PCR reads with MiXCR, one entry per CDR3 protein. The V and J calls shown here were made by TCRdb, not taken from the authors' results. The sample lists some 430,000 distinct CDR3 sequences, 20% to 25% occurring once. The CDR3 totals 14 residues. Trimming stripped 5 bases from V and 0 bases from J, with 9 bases between. Germline V gene sequence: CDR1 SGHTA, CDR2 FQGNSA. Time point described: persistent/refractory GD, antithyroid drugs over 5 years with positive TRAb. Scientists built the TCR library using RNA that was extracted from PBMCs.

The chain links TRBV7-2 to TRBJ2-3; D not resolved. The sample was peripheral blood mononuclear cells (PBMCs), taken when the disease was refractory, from a patient treated with antithyroid drugs. The receptor was isolated from a female donor with Graves disease. The CDR3 nucleotides are TGTGCCAGCAGCCCCTCGCGGAGCACAGATACGCAGTATTTT. Translating it yields CASSPSRSTDTQYF.